The rows below give T cell receptor beta chains drawn from one sample of a study of PD-L1 blockade in urothelial cancer. Libraries were prepared by immunoSEQ multiplex PCR; TCRdb keeps only in-frame clonotypes and omits some of them. This sample has tens of thousands of clones, with about 82% found just once. The source material was PBMCs, sampled around atezolizumab (anti-PD-L1) treatment. These receptors originate from a middle-aged man with urothelial cancer. Each CDR3 is given with its conserved first and last residue. The order of the fields is V gene, CDR3 protein.

>TRBV5-6
CASCLQSTDTQYF
>TRBV29-1
CSVGPFSGTGGYEQYF
>TRBV10-1
CASTSTGFLRNTIYF
>TRBV29-1
CSVDGLAGYGDYEQYF
>TRBV9
CASSVTGGGEKLFF
>TRBV14
CASSQRGGGKETQYF
>TRBV19
CASTRRETNTGELFF
>TRBV6-1
CASSVLLAAFYEQYF
>TRBV30
CAWSLGRRYEQYF
>TRBV7-9
CASSFDEGTEAFF
>TRBV7-9
CASSLEGTGTQYF
>TRBV18
CASSPNRGDTQYF
>TRBV15
CATSAETSGKANEQFF
>TRBV5-1
CASSSGQGTGELFF
>TRBV5-1
CASSSQASGNTIYF
>TRBV5-1
CASSLADTEAFF
>TRBV5-5
CASSSEDSGRLNEQFF
>TRBV2
CASSQTGTTNEKLFF
>TRBV6-4
CASSLLIAGEKNEEYF
>TRBV27
CASKSGGNTGELFF
>TRBV5-6
CASSRTAFSGNTIYF
>TRBV6-6
CASSQPGRGGETQYF
>TRBV6-1
CASIVGGGGVEAFF
>TRBV25-1
CASSRQGGDTQYF
>TRBV28
CASSLGGPQETQYF